The 3 T cell receptor beta chains reported below all come from one sample, sequenced in a study of blood T cell repertoires in COVID-19. Produced via immunoSEQ multiplex PCR; TCRdb's table is partial and in-frame only. The sample has about 300,000 clones; around 84% are singletons. The sample was PBMCs or T cells enriched from blood (not recorded which). The receptors derive from a woman under 40 who had been exposed to COVID-19.

CDR3 coding DNA: TGTGCCAGCAGCTGGAACAGGGGGACAGAAGCTGAAGCTTTCTTT. It encodes CASSWNRGTEAEAFF. The rearrangement uses TRBV5-8 and TRBJ1-1; 8 positions match TRBD1. Germline V gene lookup returns CDR1 SGHTS and CDR2 YDEGEE. This CDR3 is built from 15 residues. Trimming removed 3 bases from V and 6 bases from J; junction bases left unmatched: 10.

This clone appeared once. CDR3 coding DNA: TGTGCCTGGAGTAACAACAGGGGTGTTGGCTACACCTTC. This gives the protein CAWSNNRGVGYTF. This chain connects TRBV30 to TRBJ1-2; 7 bases map to TRBD1. The V gene's germline CDR1 is GTSNPN and CDR2 SVGIG (reference sequence). V lost 2 bases, J lost 7 bases, and 7 bases stayed unmatched. The CDR3 runs 13 residues.

CDR3 sequence (DNA): TGCGCCAGCAGCCAAGAAGGAACAGGGGTGTATGGCTACACCTTC. It codes for CASSQEGTGVYGYTF. The rearrangement links TRBV4-1 to TRBJ1-2; 7 bases map to TRBD1. CDR3 size: 15 residues. The V segment lost 0 bases and the J segment 5 bases; nucleotides outside the gene matches: 6. Germline V gene sequence: CDR1 MGHRA, CDR2 YSYEKL.